This TCR beta chain was documented in a study of glioma-infiltrating T cells. Study-wide findings and caveats: Gliomas, especially low-grade, showed above-expected tissue-blood divergence; non-neoplastic patients showed below. CDR3 overlap between tissue and blood was very small.

This clonotype was found a few times. The antigen is unknown. The CDR3 is 15 amino acids. Germline loops: CDR1 SEHNR, CDR2 FQNEAQ (reference sequence). V was trimmed by 5 bases and J by 0 bases, leaving 10 bases between them. Using RNA template, CDR3s of TCR alpha and beta were amplified with iRepertoire arm-PCR. TCRdb reprocessed the multiplex PCR reads via MiXCR and lists one record per CDR3 protein. The sample comprises approximately 45,000 distinct CDR3 sequences, about a fifth of which are singletons, and roughly 7% rests with the top ten. Sequencing was carried out using glioma tissue, nonneoplastic brain tissue, or PBMCs (not recorded which). The chain has TRBV7-9 and TRBJ2-2; maybe TRBD2 (5 bases). This clonotype was sampled from a human donor with low-grade glioma or glioblastoma, undergoing nonglioma brain surgery, or in good health (not recorded which). DNA for the CDR3: TGTGCCAGCAGCGACGGACTCCCGAACACCGGGGAGCTGTTTTTT. It translates to CASSDGLPNTGELFF.